The source of this T cell receptor beta chain is a study of T cell changes during pregnancy in multiple sclerosis. Germline V CDR1 and CDR2: SGHNT, YYREEE (reference sequence). The germline V and J ends were trimmed by 3 bases and 1 base, with 4 bases remaining between them. The CDR3 spans 13 residues. Generated by immunoSEQ multiplex PCR, the TCRdb table keeps only in-frame clones and is missing some. Counted here are under 90,000 clones, roughly nine tenths occurring once; the ten biggest clones make up 1.3%. Specimen: peripheral blood, collected in the second trimester of pregnancy. The gene calls are TRBV5-4 and TRBJ2-2; D is uncertain. This TCR came from a female donor in good health, enrolled as a control in a pregnancy study. Here the CDR3 reads CASSSGNTGELFF. The CDR3 nucleotides are TGTGCCAGCAGCTCCGGGAACACCGGGGAGCTGTTTTTT.